The 28 T cell receptor beta chains presented below share a single source sample, sequenced in a study of cytomegalovirus exposure and HLA in healthy donors. PCR primers comprised 60 Vbeta and 13 Jbeta primers. Using immunoSEQ multiplex PCR, the repertoire was profiled, and TCRdb retains in-frame clones only, with some absent. Of about 130,000 clones listed, over 60% are singletons. The specimen sequenced was PBMCs. These receptors came from a woman aged 40 to 50 in good health and CMV-seropositive.

The chain links TRBV5-1 to TRBJ1-3, with 10 bases matching TRBD1. Trimming removed 2 bases from V and 0 bases from J; junction bases left unmatched: 8. The CDR3 spans 18 residues. Looked up from germline, CDR1 is SGHRS and CDR2 is YFSETQ. CDR3 region: CASSLAGQGTSSGNTIYF. Written as DNA, the CDR3 is TGCGCCAGCAGCTTAGCGGGACAGGGGACCTCCTCTGGAAACACCATATATTTT.

The chain couples TRBV6-1 to TRBJ1-5; TRBD1 agrees at 8 bases. Looked up from germline, CDR1 is MNHNS and CDR2 is SASEGT. V lost 5 bases to trimming and J lost 7 bases; unmatched junction nucleotides: 4. The CDR3 runs 13 residues. The CDR3 bases are TGTGCCAGCAGTCAGGGGGCGCGGCAGCCCCAGCATTTT. It translates to CASSQGARQPQHF.

The gene calls are TRBV28 and TRBJ1-1; D perhaps matches TRBD1 (5 bases). The CDR3 runs to 13 residues. V shed 5 bases and J shed 4 bases, with 11 bases lying between them. The germline CDR1 and CDR2 sequences are MDHEN and SYDVKM. The DNA of the CDR3 is TGTGCCAGCAGTCCGGGGGGTCGCACTGAAGCTTTCTTT. It encodes CASSPGGRTEAFF.

This clone has just one count. The V call is TRBV4-1, the J call TRBJ1-2; 9 bases are shared with TRBD1. This CDR3 has 16 residues. The V segment lost 0 bases and the J segment 8 bases; nucleotides outside the gene matches: 10. CDR1 is MGHRA and CDR2 is YSYEKL in the germline V gene. The CDR3 reads CASSQEAQGAQGGYTF. Written as DNA, the CDR3 is TGCGCCAGCAGCCAAGAAGCACAGGGGGCGCAAGGAGGCTACACCTTC.

The chain combines TRBV6-1 with TRBJ2-4, with TRBD2 matching over 12 bases. Germline loops: CDR1 MNHNS, CDR2 SASEGT. The ends lost 6 bases at V and 6 bases at J; junction bases unmatched: 3. CDR3 length: 14 residues. As DNA, the CDR3 is TGTGCCAGCAGCGAGACTAGCGGGAGAAACATTCAGTACTTC. Translation gives CASSETSGRNIQYF.

V and J are TRBV7-9 and TRBJ2-7, with D perhaps TRBD1 (6 bases). The germline CDR1 and CDR2 sequences are SEHNR and FQNEAQ (reference sequence). The CDR3 has 13 residues. V was shortened by 5 bases and J by 6 bases, with 14 bases between the two germline ends. The CDR3: CASSLTTGREQYF. In DNA form, the CDR3 reads TGTGCCAGCAGCCTCACCACAGGGCGCGAGCAGTACTTC. Full variable domain (rest looked up from reference TRBV7-9 and TRBJ2-7): DTGVSQNPRHKITKRGQNVTFRCDPISEHNRLYWYRQTLGQGPEFLTYFQNEAQLEKSRLLSDRFSAERPKGSFSTLEIQRTEQGDSAMYLCASSLTTGREQYFGPGTRLTVT.

The chain links TRBV7-9 to TRBJ2-1, with 8 bases matching TRBD1. V shed 5 bases and J 0 bases; nucleotides not matched to a gene: 3. The CDR3 contains 15 residues. Germline V gives CDR1 SEHNR, CDR2 FQNEAQ (reference sequence). CDR3 sequence (DNA): TGTGCCAGCAGCGCCCAGGGGGCCTCCTACAATGAGCAGTTCTTC. Encoded protein: CASSAQGASYNEQFF.

This clone was found once. The gene calls are TRBV12-5 and TRBJ2-3; 11 bases map to TRBD1. Germline V gene lookup returns CDR1 LGHNT and CDR2 FRNRAP. The CDR3 sequence is 16 residues long. The V gene end was trimmed by 6 bases and the J gene end by 5 bases; junction bases not matched to a gene: 10. The CDR3 sequence: CASGLGGTGGRDTQYF. In DNA form, the CDR3 reads TGTGCTAGTGGCCTAGGGGGGACAGGGGGAAGAGATACGCAGTATTTT.

The rearrangement joins TRBV6-5 to TRBJ1-4; TRBD1 is a possible D gene (5 bases). Deletions cut 0 bases from V and 6 bases from J, with 14 bases between. Germline loops: CDR1 MNHEY, CDR2 SVGAGI. The CDR3 sequence is 16 residues long. DNA of the CDR3: TGTGCCAGCAGTTACTCCGGTGGGGGGGGTTATGAAAAACTGTTTTTT. It specifies CASSYSGGGGYEKLFF.

V gene TRBV7-2 combines with J gene TRBJ2-1; 8 nucleotides match TRBD1. V lost 2 bases to trimming and J lost 7 bases; unmatched junction nucleotides: 4. The CDR3 is 14 residues long. Germline loops: CDR1 SGHTA, CDR2 FQGNSA. The CDR3 loop reads CASSLLGQGNEQFF. In DNA, the CDR3 is TGTGCCAGCAGCTTACTAGGACAGGGTAATGAGCAGTTCTTC.

V and J are TRBV2 and TRBJ2-7; 8 bases are a match to TRBD2. CDR3 length: 15 residues. Germline-derived CDR1 and CDR2 are SNHLY and FYNNEI. Trimming cost V 2 bases and J 7 bases; bases outside gene matches: 10. CDR3 in DNA: TGTGCCAGCAGTGAAATTCCAGCGGGAGCGGGGGAGCAGTACTTC. As protein: CASSEIPAGAGEQYF.

The V and J genes are TRBV30 and TRBJ1-5; TRBD1 might be the D (5 bases). The V end lost 1 base, the J end lost 7 bases, and 11 bases lay between the germline ends. Looked up from germline, CDR1 is GTSNPN and CDR2 is SVGIG (reference sequence). The CDR3 is 13 residues long. CDR3 in amino acids: CAWSDRGEQPQHF. The CDR3 DNA sequence: TGTGCCTGGAGTGATCGGGGGGAGCAGCCCCAGCATTTT.

The rearrangement links TRBV7-9 to TRBJ1-4; D possibly corresponds to TRBD1 (5 bases). From germline, CDR1 is SEHNR and CDR2 FQNEAQ (reference sequence). Trimming removed 2 bases from V and 7 bases from J, with 11 bases in between. CDR3 length: 14 amino acids. The CDR3, as DNA: TGTGCCAGCAGCTTAATCAGGGCCGGTGAAAAACTGTTTTTT. This translates into CASSLIRAGEKLFF.

The CDR3 loop reads CAWAGLNGRGGRNEQFF. The DNA for the CDR3 is TGTGCCTGGGCCGGCCTAAACGGGAGGGGGGGCCGCAATGAGCAGTTCTTC. The chain is built from TRBV30 and TRBJ2-1; 8 bases map to TRBD2. The V gene's germline CDR1 is GTSNPN and CDR2 SVGIG (reference sequence). V shed 5 bases and J 6 bases; nucleotides not matched to a gene: 18. The CDR3 totals 17 residues.

V is TRBV9 and J is TRBJ2-7; 10 nucleotides line up with TRBD1. V lost 2 bases and J lost 4; bases outside the gene matches: 6. Germline CDR1 SGDLS, CDR2 YYNGEE. The CDR3 is made up of 15 amino acids. Here the CDR3 DNA reads TGTGCCAGCAGCGTGGGGACAGGGGCGGCTTACGAGCAGTACTTC. Amino acid sequence: CASSVGTGAAYEQYF.

V is TRBV5-4 and J is TRBJ1-5; D is undetermined. CDR1 and CDR2 (germline): SGHNT, YYREEE (reference sequence). The CDR3 contains 14 residues. V was cut by 0 bases and J by 5 bases, with 9 bases left in between. The CDR3 sequence: CASSLVGRDQPQHF. The CDR3 coding sequence is TGTGCCAGCAGCTTGGTGGGGAGGGATCAGCCCCAGCATTTT. Looking up the rest from reference TRBV5-4 and TRBJ1-5 gives the full variable domain: ETGVTQSPTHLIKTRGQQVTLRCSSQSGHNTVSWYQQALGQGPQFIFQYYREEENGRGNFPPRFSGLQFPNYSSELNVNALELDDSALYLCASSLVGRDQPQHFGDGTRLSIL.

The J gene is TRBJ2-7, the V gene TRBV5-1, with 7 bases fitting TRBD2. Trimming at V came to 4 bases and at J to 6 bases, leaving 10 bases not matched to a gene. The CDR3 extends over 14 amino acids. The germline V gene has CDR1 SGHRS and CDR2 YFSETQ. The CDR3: CASSPGTGGGEQYF. The CDR3 nucleotides are TGCGCCAGCAGCCCCGGGACCGGCGGGGGCGAGCAGTACTTC.

For the CDR3, the DNA is TGCGCCAGCAGCTCCTCAGGGGGCTTTAACTATGGCTACACCTTC. Its translation is CASSSSGGFNYGYTF. The chain links TRBV5-1 to TRBJ1-2, with TRBD1 matching over 8 bases. V lost 3 bases to trimming and J lost 1 base; unmatched junction nucleotides: 5. Germline lookup yields CDR1 SGHRS and CDR2 YFSETQ. The CDR3 has 15 amino acids.

The chain recombines TRBV10-1 with TRBJ2-3, with 11 bases fitting TRBD2. Losses at the gene ends were 4 bases for V and 3 bases for J; bases not matched to a gene: 6. Germline loops: CDR1 WNHNN, CDR2 SYGVQD (reference sequence). The CDR3 length is 16 residues. For the CDR3, the DNA is TGCGCCAGCAGTGTAGGGCGACTAGCGGGAACAGATACGCAGTATTTT. It codes for CASSVGRLAGTDTQYF.

This chain links TRBV7-6 with TRBJ2-3; 7 bases agree with TRBD2. Trimming took 5 bases from V and 1 from J; bases not matched to a gene: 9. Germline CDR1 is SGHVS and CDR2 is FNYEAQ. The CDR3 has 16 residues. CDR3 protein: CASSLGPSGGTDTQYF. The CDR3 DNA is TGTGCCAGCAGCCTCGGTCCAAGCGGGGGCACAGATACGCAGTATTTT.

The genes are TRBV10-3 and TRBJ1-3; no clear D. This CDR3 has 17 amino acids. Germline CDR1 ENHRY, CDR2 SYGVKD. V was pared by 0 bases and J by 0 bases, with 12 bases between. CDR3 sequence reads: CAISESLGRTSGNTIYF. The CDR3 coding sequence is TGTGCCATCAGTGAGTCGCTCGGTAGAACCTCTGGAAACACCATATATTTT.

The rearrangement uses TRBV6-5 and TRBJ1-1, with 7 bases aligning to TRBD1. This CDR3 has 15 residues. V shed 4 bases, J shed 11 bases, and the junction held 16 bases outside the gene matches. In germline, CDR1 is MNHEY, CDR2 SVGAGI. CDR3 sequence: CASSFSGQSTREAFF. The CDR3 coding sequence is TGTGCCAGCAGTTTCTCGGGACAGTCCACCCGGGAGGCTTTCTTT.

The chain recombines TRBV11-2 with TRBJ2-3; TRBD2 might be the D (5 bases). The V end was cut by 5 bases, the J end by 1 base, with 13 bases between. This CDR3 is 15 amino acids long. Germline values: CDR1 SGHAT, CDR2 FQNNGV. The CDR3 DNA follows: TGTGCCAGCAGCCCCCTAGCTGTAGGCACAGATACGCAGTATTTT. This encodes CASSPLAVGTDTQYF.

Written as DNA, the CDR3 is TGTGCCAGCAGTTTGGATACAGGGGTTTCAACTAATGAAAAACTGTTTTTT. As protein: CASSLDTGVSTNEKLFF. This chain links TRBV28 with TRBJ1-4, with TRBD1 identical over 7 bases. The CDR3 runs 17 residues. V lost 3 bases, J lost 0 bases, and 7 bases stayed unmatched. Germline values: CDR1 MDHEN, CDR2 SYDVKM. Looking up the rest from reference TRBV28 and TRBJ1-4 gives the full variable domain: DVKVTQSSRYLVKRTGEKVFLECVQDMDHENMFWYRQDPGLGLRLIYFSYDVKMKEKGDIPEGYSVSREKKERFSLILESASTNQTSMYLCASSLDTGVSTNEKLFFGSGTQLSVL.

The chain links TRBV30 to TRBJ1-1, with 8 positions matching TRBD1. Trimming at V came to 4 bases and at J to 3 bases, leaving 7 bases not matched to a gene. Germline loops: CDR1 GTSNPN, CDR2 SVGIG (reference sequence). This CDR3 region has 14 residues. CDR3 coding DNA: TGTGCCTGGACCCCCAGGGGGCGATACACTGAAGCTTTCTTT. Its translation: CAWTPRGRYTEAFF.

The V gene is TRBV10-1, the J gene TRBJ2-7; TRBD2 matches 8 bases. V shed 3 bases, J shed 2 bases, and the junction held 0 bases outside the gene matches. CDR1 is WNHNN and CDR2 is SYGVQD in the germline V gene (reference sequence). The CDR3 runs to 13 residues. The CDR3 is CASSEAGAYEQYF. In DNA form, the CDR3 reads TGCGCCAGCAGTGAAGCGGGAGCCTACGAGCAGTACTTC.

This chain joins TRBV11-2 and TRBJ2-7; 8 positions match TRBD1. The CDR3 is 14 residues long. Trimming at V came to 3 bases and at J to 2 bases, leaving 3 bases not matched to a gene. Per the germline V gene, CDR1 is SGHAT and CDR2 is FQNNGV. The CDR3 region has the DNA TGTGCCAGCAGCTTGTCAGGGGGCCCCTACGAGCAGTACTTC. Amino acids: CASSLSGGPYEQYF.

The chain couples TRBV18 to TRBJ2-5; D gene ambiguous. The end of the DNA is better explained by TRBJ2-7, so the J call may be wrong. Per the germline V gene, CDR1 is KGHSH and CDR2 is LQKENI. The CDR3 is 16 residues long. The CDR3 coding sequence is TGTGCCAGCTCAGCACGAGGCGGTTCTAGCTCCTACGAGCAGTACTTC. This gives the protein CASSARGGSSSYEQYF.